The next 5 T cell receptor beta chains were all read from a single sample in a study of beta chain features in type 1 diabetes. Expressed TCRB transcripts were sequenced because the isolated RNA had all been reverse transcribed beforehand. Clones were read by immunoSEQ multiplex PCR, and TCRdb kept only the in-frame ones, dropping some. The data show about 150,000 clones, roughly an eighth seen once. General study findings and limits: For Type 1 diabetes patients, all four CD4+ subsets carried TCRB CDR3s that were moderately but significantly shorter.

Their antigens remain unidentified. Specimen: central memory CD4+ T cells from blood. These receptor sequences come from a man in his late teens or twenties with type 1 diabetes.

The sample holds one count of this clone. The rearrangement uses TRBV30 and TRBJ1-2; unclear D gene. Trimming took off 3 bases at V and 4 bases at J, with 12 bases between the two ends. Germline V gene lookup returns CDR1 GTSNPN and CDR2 SVGIG (reference sequence). The CDR3 spans 13 residues. CDR3 nucleotide sequence: TGTGCCTGGAGCCAGTGGAGGGCCTATGGCTACACCTTC. This translates into CAWSQWRAYGYTF.

The rearrangement links TRBV4-1 to TRBJ1-1; D is uncertain. Germline CDR1 MGHRA, CDR2 YSYEKL. Deletions cut 1 base from V and 1 base from J, with 13 bases between. The CDR3 consists of 16 residues. CDR3 residues: CASSQGRGPSNTEAFF. CDR3 nucleotides: TGCGCCAGCAGCCAAGGTCGCGGGCCCTCGAACACTGAAGCTTTCTTT.

Many counts were recorded for this clone. The chain combines TRBV15 with TRBJ2-1; TRBD1 agrees at 7 bases. Germline V lookup: CDR1 LNHNV, CDR2 YYDKDF (reference sequence). This CDR3 contains 16 residues. J was trimmed by 7 bases and V by 5 bases; bases with no gene match: 14. The CDR3 region is CATSGQGQKLGNEQFF. The CDR3 bases are TGTGCCACCAGCGGGCAGGGACAGAAGTTAGGAAATGAGCAGTTCTTC.

The rearrangement uses TRBV30 and TRBJ1-5; D is perhaps TRBD1 (5 bases). Germline V gives CDR1 GTSNPN, CDR2 SVGIG (reference sequence). CDR3 length: 14 amino acids. Trimming cost V 2 bases and J 0 bases, with 8 bases left between them. The CDR3 reads CAWSRGYSNQPQHF. The CDR3 nucleotides read TGTGCCTGGAGTAGGGGTTATAGCAATCAGCCCCAGCATTTT.

This clone came up a few times. The chain uses TRBV2 and TRBJ1-5; D not certain. The CDR3 contains 15 residues. Per the germline V gene, CDR1 is SNHLY and CDR2 is FYNNEI. V lost 6 bases, J lost 5 bases, and 17 bases lay in between. CDR3 DNA sequence: TGTGCCAGCAGCGCCGACGGGAGTACCTATCAGCCCCAGCATTTT. Translating gives CASSADGSTYQPQHF.